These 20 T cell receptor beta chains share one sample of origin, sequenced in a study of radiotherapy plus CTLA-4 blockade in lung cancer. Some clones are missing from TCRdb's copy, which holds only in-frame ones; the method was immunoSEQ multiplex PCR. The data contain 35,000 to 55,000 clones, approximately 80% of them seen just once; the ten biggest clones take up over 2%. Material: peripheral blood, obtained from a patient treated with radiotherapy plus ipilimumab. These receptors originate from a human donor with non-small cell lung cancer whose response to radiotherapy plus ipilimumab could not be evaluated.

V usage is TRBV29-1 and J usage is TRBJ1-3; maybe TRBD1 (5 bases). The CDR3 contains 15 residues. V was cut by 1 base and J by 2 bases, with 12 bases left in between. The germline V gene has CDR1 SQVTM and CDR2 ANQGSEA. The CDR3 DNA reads TGCAGCGTTGAAGGCGGGGCAGGACCTGGAAACACCATATATTTT. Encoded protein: CSVEGGAGPGNTIYF. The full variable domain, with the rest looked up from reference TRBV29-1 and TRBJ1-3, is SAVISQKPSRDICQRGTSLTIQCQVDSQVTMMFWYRQQPGQSLTLIATANQGSEATYESGFVIDKFPISRPNLTFSTLTVSNMSPEDSSIYLCSVEGGAGPGNTIYFGEGSWLTVV.

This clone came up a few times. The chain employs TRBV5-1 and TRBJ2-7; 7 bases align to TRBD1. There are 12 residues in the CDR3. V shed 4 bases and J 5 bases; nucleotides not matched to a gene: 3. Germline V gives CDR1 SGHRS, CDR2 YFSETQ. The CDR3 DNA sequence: TGCGCCAGCAGCGTACAGGGGAACGAGCAGTACTTC. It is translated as CASSVQGNEQYF.

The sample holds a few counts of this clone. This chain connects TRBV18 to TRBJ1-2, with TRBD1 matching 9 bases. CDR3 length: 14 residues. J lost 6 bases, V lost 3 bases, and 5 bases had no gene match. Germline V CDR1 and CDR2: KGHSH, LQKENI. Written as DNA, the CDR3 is TGTGCCAGCTCACCCTTGGACAGGGGACATGGCTACACCTTC. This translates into CASSPLDRGHGYTF.

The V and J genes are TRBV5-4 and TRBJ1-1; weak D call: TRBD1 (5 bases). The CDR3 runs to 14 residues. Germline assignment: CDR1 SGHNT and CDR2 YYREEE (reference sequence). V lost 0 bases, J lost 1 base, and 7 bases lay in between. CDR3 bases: TGTGCCAGCAGCTTGGCCGGGGGGAACACTGAAGCTTTCTTT. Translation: CASSLAGGNTEAFF.

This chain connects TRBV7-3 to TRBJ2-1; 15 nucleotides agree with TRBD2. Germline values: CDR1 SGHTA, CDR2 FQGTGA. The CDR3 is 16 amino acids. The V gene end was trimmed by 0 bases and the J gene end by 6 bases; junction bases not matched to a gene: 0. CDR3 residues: CASSLTGLAGGNEQFF. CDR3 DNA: TGTGCCAGCAGCTTAACGGGACTAGCGGGAGGCAATGAGCAGTTCTTC.

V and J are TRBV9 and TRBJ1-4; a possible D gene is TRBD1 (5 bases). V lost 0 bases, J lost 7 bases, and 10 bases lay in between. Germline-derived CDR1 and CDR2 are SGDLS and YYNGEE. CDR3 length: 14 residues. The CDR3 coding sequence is TGTGCCAGCAGCGTAGGTGGGGCCAGTGAAAAACTGTTTTTT. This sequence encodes CASSVGGASEKLFF.

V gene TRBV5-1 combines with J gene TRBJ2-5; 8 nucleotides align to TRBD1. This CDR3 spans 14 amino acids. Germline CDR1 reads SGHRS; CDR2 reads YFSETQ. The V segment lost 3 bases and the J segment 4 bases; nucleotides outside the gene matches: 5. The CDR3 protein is CASSSGGMGETQYF. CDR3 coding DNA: TGCGCCAGCAGCTCAGGGGGCATGGGAGAGACCCAGTACTTC. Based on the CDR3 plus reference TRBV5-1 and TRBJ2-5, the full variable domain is KAGVTQTPRYLIKTRGQQVTLSCSPISGHRSVSWYQQTPGQGLQFLFEYFSETQRNKGNFPGRFSGRQFSNSRSEMNVSTLELGDSALYLCASSSGGMGETQYFGPGTRLLVL.

The CDR3 nucleotides are TGTGCCAGCAGTCCCCTAGAGCGGATCTATGGCTACACCTTC. Residues: CASSPLERIYGYTF. The chain carries TRBV28 and TRBJ1-2; no reliable D call. The V gene lost 5 bases and the J gene lost 4 bases, with 14 bases spanning the gap. The CDR3 runs 14 residues. Looked up from germline, CDR1 is MDHEN and CDR2 is SYDVKM.

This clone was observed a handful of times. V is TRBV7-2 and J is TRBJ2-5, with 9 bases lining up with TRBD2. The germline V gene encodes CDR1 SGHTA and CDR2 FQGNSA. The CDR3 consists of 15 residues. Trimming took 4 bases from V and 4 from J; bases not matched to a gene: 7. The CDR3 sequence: CASSSGLALVETQYF. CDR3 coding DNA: TGTGCCAGCAGCTCGGGACTAGCTTTGGTAGAGACCCAGTACTTC.

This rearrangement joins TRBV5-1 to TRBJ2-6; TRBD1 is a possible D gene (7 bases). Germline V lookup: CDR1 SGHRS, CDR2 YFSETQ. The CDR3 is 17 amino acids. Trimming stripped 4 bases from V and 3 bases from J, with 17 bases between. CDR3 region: CASSGLPGGYGANVLTF. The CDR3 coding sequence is TGCGCCAGCAGCGGGCTACCAGGGGGGTATGGGGCCAACGTCCTGACTTTC.

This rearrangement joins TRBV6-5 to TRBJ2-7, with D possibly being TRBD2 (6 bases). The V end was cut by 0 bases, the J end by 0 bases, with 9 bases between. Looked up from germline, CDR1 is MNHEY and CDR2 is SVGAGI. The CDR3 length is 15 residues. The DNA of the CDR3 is TGTGCCAGCAGTTACTCGGACGGGAGCTCCTACGAGCAGTACTTC. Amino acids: CASSYSDGSSYEQYF.

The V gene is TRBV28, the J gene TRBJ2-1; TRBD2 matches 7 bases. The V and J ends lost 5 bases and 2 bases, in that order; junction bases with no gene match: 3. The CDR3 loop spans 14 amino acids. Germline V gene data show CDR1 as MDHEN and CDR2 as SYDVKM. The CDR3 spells CASSPRGAYNEQFF. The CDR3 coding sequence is TGTGCCAGCAGTCCTCGGGGGGCCTACAATGAGCAGTTCTTC.

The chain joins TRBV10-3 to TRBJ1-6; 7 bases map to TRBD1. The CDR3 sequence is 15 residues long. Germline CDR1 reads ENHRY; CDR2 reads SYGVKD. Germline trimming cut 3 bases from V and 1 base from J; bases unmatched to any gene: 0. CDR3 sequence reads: CAISEQGSYNSPLHF. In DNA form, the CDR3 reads TGTGCCATCAGTGAACAGGGGTCCTATAATTCACCCCTCCACTTT.

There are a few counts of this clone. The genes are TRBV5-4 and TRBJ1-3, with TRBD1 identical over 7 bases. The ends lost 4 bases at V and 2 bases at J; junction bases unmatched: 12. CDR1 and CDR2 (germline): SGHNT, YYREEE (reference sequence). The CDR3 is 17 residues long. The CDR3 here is CASSRLTGVRAGNTIYF. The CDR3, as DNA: TGTGCCAGCAGCCGCCTCACAGGGGTCCGAGCTGGAAACACCATATATTTT.

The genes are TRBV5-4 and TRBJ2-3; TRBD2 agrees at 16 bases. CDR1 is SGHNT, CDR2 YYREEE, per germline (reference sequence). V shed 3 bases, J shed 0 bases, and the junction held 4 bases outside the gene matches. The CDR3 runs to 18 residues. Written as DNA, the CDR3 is TGTGCCAGCAGCTCCGGGACTAGCGGGAGGGCTAGCACAGATACGCAGTATTTT. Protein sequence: CASSSGTSGRASTDTQYF.

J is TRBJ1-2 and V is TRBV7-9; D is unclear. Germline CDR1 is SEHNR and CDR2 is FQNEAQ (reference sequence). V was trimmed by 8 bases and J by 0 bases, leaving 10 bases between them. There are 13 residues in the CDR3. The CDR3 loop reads CASGRRTNYGYTF. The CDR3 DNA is TGTGCCAGCGGGAGGCGGACTAACTATGGCTACACCTTC. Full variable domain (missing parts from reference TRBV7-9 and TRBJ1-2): DTGVSQNPRHKITKRGQNVTFRCDPISEHNRLYWYRQTLGQGPEFLTYFQNEAQLEKSRLLSDRFSAERPKGSFSTLEIQRTEQGDSAMYLCASGRRTNYGYTFGSGTRLTVV.

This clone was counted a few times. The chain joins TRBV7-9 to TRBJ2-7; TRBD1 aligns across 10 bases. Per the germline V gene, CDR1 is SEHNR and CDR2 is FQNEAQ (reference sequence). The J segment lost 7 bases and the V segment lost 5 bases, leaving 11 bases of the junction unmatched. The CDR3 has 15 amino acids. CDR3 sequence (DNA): TGTGCCAGCAGCCGATCCGGGACAGGGGCGAGTGAGCAGTACTTC. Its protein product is CASSRSGTGASEQYF.

CDR3 DNA sequence: TGTGCCAGCAGCCGTAGAGGGTCCACCTACGAGCAGTACTTC. This codes for CASSRRGSTYEQYF. The rearrangement joins TRBV7-2 to TRBJ2-7; tentative D call: TRBD2 (5 bases). The CDR3 extends over 14 amino acids. Germline V gene lookup returns CDR1 SGHTA and CDR2 FQGNSA. Trimming pared 5 bases from V and 2 bases from J, leaving 13 bases between.

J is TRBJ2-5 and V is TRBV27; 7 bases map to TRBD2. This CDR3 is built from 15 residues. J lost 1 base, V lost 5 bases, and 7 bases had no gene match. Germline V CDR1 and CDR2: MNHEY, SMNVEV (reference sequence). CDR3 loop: CASSPLGGGQETQYF. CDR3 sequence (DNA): TGTGCCAGCAGTCCCCTGGGCGGGGGCCAAGAGACCCAGTACTTC.

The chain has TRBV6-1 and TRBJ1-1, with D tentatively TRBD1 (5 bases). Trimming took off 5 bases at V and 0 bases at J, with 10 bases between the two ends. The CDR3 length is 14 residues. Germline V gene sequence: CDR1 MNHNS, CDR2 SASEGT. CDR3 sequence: CASSRQNMNTEAFF. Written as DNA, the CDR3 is TGTGCCAGCAGTCGACAGAACATGAACACTGAAGCTTTCTTT.